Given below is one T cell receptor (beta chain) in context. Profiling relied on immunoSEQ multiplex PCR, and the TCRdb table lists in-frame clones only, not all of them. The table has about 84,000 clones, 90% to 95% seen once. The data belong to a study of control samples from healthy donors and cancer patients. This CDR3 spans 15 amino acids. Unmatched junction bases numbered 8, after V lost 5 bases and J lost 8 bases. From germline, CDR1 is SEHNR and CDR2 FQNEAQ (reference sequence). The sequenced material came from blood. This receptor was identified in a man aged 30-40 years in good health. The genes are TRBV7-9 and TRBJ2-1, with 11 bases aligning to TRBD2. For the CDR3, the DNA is TGTGCCAGCAGCCCCACTAGCGGGGGTAGGGATGAGCAGTTCTTC. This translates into CASSPTSGGRDEQFF.